The 11 T cell receptor beta chains below all came from one sample that was sequenced in a study of identical twins. TCRdb re-analysed the 5' RACE reads in MiXCR, keeping a single row per CDR3 protein. The top ten clones hold around 3.1% of a sample with some 590,000 distinct CDR3 sequences, around a tenth of them seen once. These data also formed part of another study, on yellow fever vaccine responses in identical twins.

The sample comprised PBMCs. The receptor source for this set is a woman younger than 30 in good health.

The genes are TRBV28 and TRBJ2-1, with 10 bases matching TRBD2. In germline, CDR1 is MDHEN, CDR2 SYDVKM. The CDR3 runs 12 residues. The trim removed 7 bases at V and 15 bases at J, leaving 9 bases unmatched. The CDR3 loop is CASNLAGVSPFF. The CDR3 DNA follows: TGTGCCAGCAATCTAGCGGGAGTTTCACCGTTCTTC.

This clonotype was counted between two and nine times. The chain links TRBV20-1 to TRBJ2-3; D is unresolved. Deletions cut 4 bases from V and 6 bases from J, with 11 bases between. Germline V gene sequence: CDR1 DFQATT, CDR2 SNEGSKA (reference sequence). The CDR3 totals 12 residues. CDR3 nucleotide sequence: TGCAGTGCTACCTACGGTTCCGATACGCAGTATTTT. Translation: CSATYGSDTQYF.

The V and J genes are TRBV5-1 and TRBJ1-4; D possibly corresponds to TRBD1 (6 bases). CDR1 and CDR2 from the germline V gene are SGHRS and YFSETQ. The CDR3 sequence is 14 residues long. Trimming took off 4 bases at V and 7 bases at J, with 14 bases between the two ends. CDR3 residues: CASSIQGSREKLFF. The CDR3 DNA reads TGCGCCAGCAGCATACAGGGATCTCGTGAAAAACTGTTTTTT.

This clonotype appeared a few times. The rearrangement joins TRBV28 to TRBJ2-1; D may be TRBD2 (5 bases). The germline V gene has CDR1 MDHEN and CDR2 SYDVKM. This CDR3 spans 12 amino acids. Between the trimmed V and J ends, which lost 6 bases and 8 bases, there was a span of 11 bases. The CDR3 region is CASSQLVHEQFF. The CDR3 DNA is TGTGCCAGCAGCCAACTAGTGCATGAGCAGTTCTTC.

This clonotype was observed a few times. The rearrangement uses TRBV3-1 and TRBJ2-5; 7 positions match TRBD1. Germline-derived CDR1 and CDR2 are LGHDT and YNNKEL (reference sequence). This CDR3 is 14 amino acids long. The V and J ends lost 0 bases and 2 bases, in that order; junction bases with no gene match: 0. CDR3: CASSQEDRQETQYF. CDR3 nucleotide sequence: TGTGCCAGCAGCCAAGAGGACAGGCAAGAGACCCAGTACTTC.

This clonotype was detected only a few times. CDR3 DNA: TGTGCCAGCAGTTTAGACCCCCTTAACTATGGCTACACCTTC. Translating gives CASSLDPLNYGYTF. The chain combines TRBV12-3 or TRBV12-4 with TRBJ1-2; D unclear. The V end lost 1 base, the J end lost 1 base, and 7 bases lay between the germline ends. This CDR3 is built from 14 residues.

This clonotype has at least ten counts. The V call is TRBV6-2 or TRBV6-3, the J call TRBJ2-1; TRBD2 matches 7 bases. V trimming: 8 bases; J trimming: 3 bases; junction bases outside the gene matches: 4. The CDR3 is 13 amino acids. In germline, CDR1 is MNHEY, CDR2 SVGEGT. The CDR3 sequence is CASGGSDYNEQFF. CDR3 DNA sequence: TGTGCCAGCGGCGGGAGTGACTACAATGAGCAGTTCTTC.

J is TRBJ1-5 and V is TRBV12-3 or TRBV12-4; D possibly corresponds to TRBD1 (5 bases). V was cut by 0 bases and J by 4 bases, with 7 bases left in between. The CDR3 consists of 14 residues. CDR3 protein: CASSLATANQPQHF. The CDR3 nucleotides read TGTGCCAGCAGTTTAGCGACAGCTAATCAGCCCCAGCATTTT.

V and J are TRBV29-1 and TRBJ2-2; D not certain. This CDR3 contains 11 residues. Germline assignment: CDR1 SQVTM and CDR2 ANQGSEA. Between the trimmed V and J ends, which lost 7 bases and 6 bases, there was a span of 9 bases. The CDR3 loop is CSGQSSGELFF. CDR3 nucleotides: TGCAGCGGGCAGAGTTCCGGGGAGCTGTTTTTT.

This clonotype was counted ten times or more. The chain links TRBV7-9 to TRBJ2-5; a weak D match, TRBD2 (6 bases). The V gene lost 3 bases and the J gene lost 4 bases, with 9 bases spanning the gap. The germline gives CDR1 SEHNR, CDR2 FQNEAQ (reference sequence). This CDR3 has 13 residues. CDR3: CASSFSSAETQYF. Written as DNA, the CDR3 is TGTGCCAGCAGCTTCTCTAGCGCAGAGACCCAGTACTTC.

In this sample, this clonotype turned up a few times. The chain couples TRBV7-9 to TRBJ1-2, with 9 bases lining up with TRBD1. The V gene's germline CDR1 is SEHNR and CDR2 FQNEAQ (reference sequence). The V and J ends lost 5 bases and 13 bases, in that order; junction bases with no gene match: 11. The CDR3 covers 13 residues. The CDR3 sequence: CASSGGGQGMITF. The CDR3 region has the DNA TGTGCCAGCAGCGGGGGGGGACAGGGCATGATCACCTTC.